Below are 30 T cell receptor beta chains sequenced from a single sample in a study of cytomegalovirus exposure and HLA in healthy donors. The PCR ran on 60 Vbeta and 13 Jbeta primers. Some clones are missing from TCRdb's copy, which holds only in-frame ones; the method was immunoSEQ multiplex PCR. The sample lists roughly 130,000 clones, 73% occurring once. The sample taken for sequencing was PBMCs. The receptors here all came from a woman aged 40-49 years in good health and CMV-seronegative.

The chain combines TRBV19 with TRBJ1-2, with a possible D match to TRBD1 (6 bases). The CDR3 consists of 16 residues. Trimming cost V 6 bases and J 5 bases, with 22 bases left between them. CDR1 LNHDA and CDR2 SQIVND come from the germline V gene (reference sequence). The CDR3 is CASSPRLQGARYGYTF. CDR3 nucleotide sequence: TGTGCCAGTAGCCCTAGACTACAGGGTGCCCGATATGGCTACACCTTC.

This clone was counted between two and nine times. The chain has TRBV5-1 and TRBJ1-3, with D tentatively TRBD1 (5 bases). This CDR3 is built from 15 residues. Germline CDR1 is SGHRS and CDR2 is YFSETQ. V lost 1 base to trimming and J lost 4 bases, with 12 bases between them. CDR3 loop: CASSLRQGVGNTIYF. CDR3 DNA: TGCGCCAGCAGCTTGCGTCAGGGCGTGGGAAACACCATATATTTT.

The chain links TRBV7-8 to TRBJ1-1, with D unresolved. V dropped 3 bases and J dropped 3 bases, with 8 bases sitting between them. The CDR3 is made up of 13 amino acids. From germline, CDR1 is SGHVS and CDR2 FQNEAQ. The CDR3 DNA sequence: TGTGCCAGCAGCTTCTCTAGTTACACTGAAGCTTTCTTT. It codes for CASSFSSYTEAFF.

V gene TRBV5-1 combines with J gene TRBJ2-1; a weak D match, TRBD1 (5 bases). V lost 3 bases to trimming and J lost 5 bases, with 15 bases between them. The germline CDR1 and CDR2 sequences are SGHRS and YFSETQ. The CDR3 is made up of 15 amino acids. CDR3 sequence: CASSWGPNNNNEQFF. CDR3 nucleotide sequence: TGCGCCAGCAGCTGGGGCCCGAACAACAACAATGAGCAGTTCTTC.

This clone occurred a few times. V gene TRBV10-3 combines with J gene TRBJ1-3; weak D call: TRBD1 (6 bases). Trimming took 11 bases from V and 0 from J, leaving 11 bases between them. CDR1 and CDR2 from the germline V gene are ENHRY and SYGVKD. This CDR3 is built from 13 residues. As DNA, the CDR3 is TGTGCCCTCCGGGGGGCCTCTGGAAACACCATATATTTT. This encodes CALRGASGNTIYF.

V and J are TRBV9 and TRBJ2-1; no definite D call. V lost 3 bases and J 13 bases, leaving 11 bases between the germline ends. Germline CDR1 and CDR2: SGDLS and YYNGEE. The CDR3 has 11 amino acids. CDR3 protein: CASSAERVQFF. CDR3 sequence (DNA): TGTGCCAGCAGCGCGGAGCGAGTACAGTTCTTC.

V is TRBV10-3 and J is TRBJ1-2; D unclear. The germline V gene has CDR1 ENHRY and CDR2 SYGVKD. Trimming removed 8 bases from V and 5 bases from J, with 12 bases in between. CDR3 length: 12 residues. The CDR3 DNA reads TGTGCCATCTCGGAGTCAGCGTATGGCTACACCTTC. It is translated as CAISESAYGYTF.

This clone was recorded only once. The chain links TRBV18 to TRBJ1-1; weak D call: TRBD1 (5 bases). The CDR3 is made up of 16 amino acids. V lost 4 bases and J 1 base, leaving 16 bases between the germline ends. Looked up from germline, CDR1 is KGHSH and CDR2 is LQKENI. The CDR3 DNA follows: TGTGCCAGCTCACTGGGGCAGACAGTGGCGAACACTGAAGCTTTCTTT. It codes for CASSLGQTVANTEAFF.

This chain connects TRBV7-6 to TRBJ2-1; D possibly corresponds to TRBD1 (8 bases). Per the germline V gene, CDR1 is SGHVS and CDR2 is FNYEAQ. The CDR3 spans 15 residues. CDR3 amino acids: CASSEWGGQVNEQFF. CDR3 bases: TGTGCAAGTTCAGAATGGGGGGGACAGGTAAATGAGCAGTTCTTC.

This chain connects TRBV5-6 to TRBJ2-1; 7 nucleotides match TRBD1. The CDR3 is 15 amino acids. J was trimmed by 4 bases and V by 0 bases; bases with no gene match: 4. CDR1 and CDR2 (germline): SGHDT, YYEEEE. CDR3 residues: CASSLEGAGYNEQFF. For the CDR3, the DNA is TGTGCCAGCAGCTTGGAGGGGGCAGGGTACAATGAGCAGTTCTTC.

This chain joins TRBV6-1 and TRBJ1-1; possible D gene TRBD1, 5 bases. The V gene's germline CDR1 is MNHNS and CDR2 SASEGT. The V gene lost 2 bases and the J gene lost 0 bases, with 13 bases spanning the gap. The CDR3 is 16 amino acids. CDR3 bases: TGTGCCAGCAGTGAAAGGGGCGCAGGTTTGAACACTGAAGCTTTCTTT. It codes for CASSERGAGLNTEAFF.

The chain employs TRBV5-1 and TRBJ2-1; 9 bases are a match to TRBD1. Losses at the gene ends were 2 bases for V and 3 bases for J; bases not matched to a gene: 6. The CDR3 loop spans 16 amino acids. Germline V gives CDR1 SGHRS, CDR2 YFSETQ. DNA for the CDR3: TGCGCCAGCAGCTTTCCACAGGGGGCTGACTACAATGAGCAGTTCTTC. This sequence encodes CASSFPQGADYNEQFF.

The chain recombines TRBV2 with TRBJ2-5; 11 positions match TRBD2. V lost 8 bases, J lost 4 bases, and 0 bases stayed unmatched. Germline V gene lookup returns CDR1 SNHLY and CDR2 FYNNEI. The CDR3 sequence is 12 residues long. The CDR3 reads CASGTSGETQYF. CDR3 bases: TGTGCCAGCGGGACTAGCGGAGAGACCCAGTACTTC. Drawing the rest from reference TRBV2 and TRBJ2-5, the complete variable domain is EPEVTQTPSHQVTQMGQEVILRCVPISNHLYFYWYRQILGQKVEFLVSFYNNEISEKSEIFDDQFSVERPDGSNFTLKIRSTKLEDSAMYFCASGTSGETQYFGPGTRLLVL.

The chain combines TRBV7-2 with TRBJ2-2; 8 bases map to TRBD2. The CDR3 has 15 amino acids. J lost 6 bases, V lost 4 bases, and 7 bases had no gene match. Germline V gene lookup returns CDR1 SGHTA and CDR2 FQGNSA. The DNA of the CDR3 is TGTGCCAGCAGCTCAGGGACTAGAGTGGCCGGGGAGCTGTTTTTT. Amino acids: CASSSGTRVAGELFF.

This rearrangement joins TRBV14 to TRBJ2-3, with D possibly being TRBD1 (6 bases). The CDR3 runs 16 residues. CDR1 and CDR2 (germline): SGHDN, FVKESK. Trimming removed 4 bases at V and 3 bases at J, with 17 bases between. CDR3 nucleotides: TGTGCCAGCAGCCCTGGACAGACAACCGGAACAGATACGCAGTATTTT. Its translation: CASSPGQTTGTDTQYF.

The J gene is TRBJ2-2, the V gene TRBV18; D gene unclear. Germline CDR1 and CDR2: KGHSH and LQKENI. This CDR3 spans 14 amino acids. V was clipped by 2 bases and J by 4 bases, with 8 bases between them. CDR3 in amino acids: CASSPRHPTGELFF. In nucleotides, the CDR3 is TGTGCCAGCTCACCAAGACACCCCACCGGGGAGCTGTTTTTT.

The chain uses TRBV10-2 and TRBJ2-4; no reliable D call. Per the germline V gene, CDR1 is WSHSY and CDR2 is SAAADI. V gave up 5 bases and J gave up 4 bases, with 9 bases separating them. This CDR3 comprises 13 residues. The CDR3 coding sequence is TGCGCCAGCAGTCGAGACACAAAAAACATTCAGTACTTC. Its translation: CASSRDTKNIQYF.

The CDR3 is CASARGLAGGPDWNEQFF. In nucleotides, the CDR3 is TGTGCCAGCGCCCGGGGACTAGCGGGGGGGCCGGACTGGAATGAGCAGTTCTTC. The genes are TRBV27 and TRBJ2-1; 16 nucleotides agree with TRBD2. CDR1 and CDR2 (germline): MNHEY, SMNVEV (reference sequence). The CDR3 is 18 residues long. V shed 8 bases, J shed 7 bases, and the junction held 14 bases outside the gene matches.

The chain joins TRBV15 to TRBJ1-4; D remains unclear. CDR1 and CDR2 from the germline V gene are LNHNV and YYDKDF (reference sequence). CDR3 length equals 15 residues. V lost 3 bases and J lost 4, with 12 bases in between. The CDR3 sequence: CATSRGNRLNEKLFF. CDR3 sequence (DNA): TGTGCCACCAGCAGGGGCAATCGGCTTAATGAAAAACTGTTTTTT.

Here the CDR3 reads CASSGTRTEAFF. CDR3 bases: TGTGCCAGCAGTGGGACACGCACTGAAGCTTTCTTT. The rearrangement links TRBV2 to TRBJ1-1; weak D call: TRBD1 (5 bases). CDR1 and CDR2 from the germline V gene are SNHLY and FYNNEI. The CDR3 sequence is 12 residues long. V lost 4 bases and J lost 4, with 7 bases in between.

The chain uses TRBV28 and TRBJ1-2; D might be TRBD1 (6 bases). The CDR3 has 13 amino acids. The ends were cut back, 10 bases at V and 5 bases at J, with 17 bases in the middle. Per the germline V gene, CDR1 is MDHEN and CDR2 is SYDVKM. CDR3 in amino acids: CATAGDRSYGYTF. Written as DNA, the CDR3 is TGTGCCACCGCCGGCGACAGGAGTTATGGCTACACCTTC.

This chain links TRBV10-3 with TRBJ2-7; 10 nucleotides align to TRBD2. The CDR3 has 16 amino acids. The junction had 7 bases not matched to a gene; V was cut back by 0 bases and J by 5 bases. Germline V lookup: CDR1 ENHRY, CDR2 SYGVKD. The CDR3 here is CAISESERGGRNEQYF. CDR3 sequence (DNA): TGTGCCATCAGTGAGTCGGAGCGGGGGGGCCGCAACGAGCAGTACTTC.

This rearrangement joins TRBV14 to TRBJ1-1; perhaps TRBD1 as D (6 bases). Germline CDR1 reads SGHDN; CDR2 reads FVKESK. The CDR3 length is 15 residues. The V and J ends lost 2 bases and 1 base respectively, with 11 bases between them. The CDR3 protein is CASSQLRGGNTEAFF. CDR3 DNA sequence: TGTGCCAGCAGCCAACTAAGGGGGGGGAACACTGAAGCTTTCTTT.

CDR3 nucleotides: TGTGCCAGCACCGGGACAGGCGATCAGCCCCAGCATTTT. Translation gives CASTGTGDQPQHF. This rearrangement joins TRBV7-8 to TRBJ1-5, with TRBD1 identical over 8 bases. CDR3 length equals 13 residues. Germline V lookup: CDR1 SGHVS, CDR2 FQNEAQ. Trimming cost V 7 bases and J 5 bases; bases outside gene matches: 4.

About this clone: Different DNA sequences within this sample yield the same CDR3. DNA for the CDR3: TGTGCCAGCAGCGTACAGGGAGGGAACACTGAAGCTTTCTTT. It codes for CASSVQGGNTEAFF. This sequence joins TRBV9 and TRBJ1-1; D perhaps matches TRBD1 (5 bases). Germline CDR1 and CDR2: SGDLS and YYNGEE. V was cut by 1 base and J by 1 base, with 8 bases left in between. This CDR3 spans 14 amino acids.

The rearrangement links TRBV18 to TRBJ1-2; D call uncertain. The V end lost 2 bases, the J end lost 7 bases, and 11 bases lay between the germline ends. The CDR3 covers 13 residues. Looked up from germline, CDR1 is KGHSH and CDR2 is LQKENI. The CDR3 DNA is TGTGCCAGCTCACCAGATAGAGCGGGTGGCTACACCTTC. Protein: CASSPDRAGGYTF.

The rearrangement links TRBV18 to TRBJ1-1, with 10 bases lining up with TRBD1. Germline V gene data show CDR1 as KGHSH and CDR2 as LQKENI. Trimming took 5 bases from V and 1 from J; bases not matched to a gene: 10. The CDR3 consists of 17 residues. CDR3: CASSSFGTGASNTEAFF. The CDR3 bases are TGTGCCAGCTCAAGTTTTGGGACAGGGGCCTCGAACACTGAAGCTTTCTTT.

The rearrangement joins TRBV7-2 to TRBJ2-5, with 10 bases aligning to TRBD1. The germline V gene has CDR1 SGHTA and CDR2 FQGNSA. There are 15 residues in the CDR3. V lost 4 bases and J lost 5; bases outside the gene matches: 7. The CDR3 sequence: CASSSLGQGEETQYF. The CDR3 DNA reads as TGTGCCAGCAGCTCACTTGGACAGGGGGAGGAGACCCAGTACTTC.

CDR3 DNA sequence: TGCGCCAGCAGCTTAGCGGCGGGGTACTCCTACAATGAGCAGTTCTTC. It specifies CASSLAAGYSYNEQFF. This sequence joins TRBV5-1 and TRBJ2-1, with D possibly matching TRBD2 (6 bases). Trimming cost V 2 bases and J 0 bases, with 12 bases left between them. Germline values: CDR1 SGHRS, CDR2 YFSETQ. The CDR3 has 16 residues.

V usage is TRBV28 and J usage is TRBJ1-5; TRBD1 matches 9 bases. Losses at the gene ends were 6 bases for V and 6 bases for J; bases not matched to a gene: 9. This CDR3 region has 15 residues. Germline V gives CDR1 MDHEN, CDR2 SYDVKM. CDR3 DNA sequence: TGTGCCAGCAGGCCGACAGGGGGAAGCGGTCAGCCCCAGCATTTT. As protein: CASRPTGGSGQPQHF.